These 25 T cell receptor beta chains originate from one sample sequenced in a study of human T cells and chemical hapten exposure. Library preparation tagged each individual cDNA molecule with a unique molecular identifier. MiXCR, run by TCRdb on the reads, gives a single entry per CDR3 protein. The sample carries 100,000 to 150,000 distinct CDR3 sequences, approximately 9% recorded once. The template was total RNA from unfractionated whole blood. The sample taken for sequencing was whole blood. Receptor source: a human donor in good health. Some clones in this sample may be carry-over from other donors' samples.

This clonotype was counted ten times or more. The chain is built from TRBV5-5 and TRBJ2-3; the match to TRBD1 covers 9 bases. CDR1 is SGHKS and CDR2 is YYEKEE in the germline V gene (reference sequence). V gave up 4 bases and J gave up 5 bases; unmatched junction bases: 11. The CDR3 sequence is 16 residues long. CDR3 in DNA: TGTGCCAGCAGCCGGGACAGGGCAGGGGGCAGAGATACGCAGTATTTT. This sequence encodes CASSRDRAGGRDTQYF.

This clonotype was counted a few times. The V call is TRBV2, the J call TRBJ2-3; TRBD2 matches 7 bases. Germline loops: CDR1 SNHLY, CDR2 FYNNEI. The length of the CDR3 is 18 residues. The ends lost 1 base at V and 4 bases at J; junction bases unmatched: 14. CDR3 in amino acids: CASSEGFRREGPADTQYF. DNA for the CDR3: TGTGCCAGCAGTGAAGGATTTAGGAGGGAGGGCCCCGCAGATACGCAGTATTTT.

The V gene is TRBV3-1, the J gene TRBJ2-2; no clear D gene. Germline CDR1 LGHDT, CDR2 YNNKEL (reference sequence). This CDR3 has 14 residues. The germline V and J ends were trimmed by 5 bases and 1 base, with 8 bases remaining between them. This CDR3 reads CASSDRLNTGELFF. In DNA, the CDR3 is TGTGCCAGCAGCGACCGGCTGAACACCGGGGAGCTGTTTTTT.

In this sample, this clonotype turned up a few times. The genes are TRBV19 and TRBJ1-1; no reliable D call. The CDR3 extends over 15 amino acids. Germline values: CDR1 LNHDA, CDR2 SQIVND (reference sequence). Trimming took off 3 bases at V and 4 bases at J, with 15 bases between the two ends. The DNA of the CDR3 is TGTGCCAGTAGTATTCGGAGGGAAACGAGCACTGAAGCTTTCTTT. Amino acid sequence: CASSIRRETSTEAFF.

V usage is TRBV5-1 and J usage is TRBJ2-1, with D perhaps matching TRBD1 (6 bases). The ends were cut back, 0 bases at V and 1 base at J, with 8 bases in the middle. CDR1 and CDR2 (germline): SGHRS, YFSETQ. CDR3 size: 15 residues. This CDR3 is CASSLARGSYNEQFF. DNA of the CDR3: TGCGCCAGCAGCTTGGCGAGGGGGTCCTACAATGAGCAGTTCTTC.

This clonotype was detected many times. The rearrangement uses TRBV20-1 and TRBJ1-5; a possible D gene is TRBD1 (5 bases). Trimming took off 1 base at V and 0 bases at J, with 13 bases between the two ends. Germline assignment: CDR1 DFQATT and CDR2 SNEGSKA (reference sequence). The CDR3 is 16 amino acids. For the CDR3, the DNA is TGCAGTGCTAGAGCGACAGCCTCATTTAGCAATCAGCCCCAGCATTTT. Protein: CSARATASFSNQPQHF.

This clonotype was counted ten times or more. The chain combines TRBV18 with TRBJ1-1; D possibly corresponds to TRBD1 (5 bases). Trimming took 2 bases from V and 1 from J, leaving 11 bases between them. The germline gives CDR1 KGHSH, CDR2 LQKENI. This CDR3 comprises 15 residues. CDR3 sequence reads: CASSPATTGNTEAFF. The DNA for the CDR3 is TGTGCCAGCTCACCAGCCACCACAGGGAACACTGAAGCTTTCTTT. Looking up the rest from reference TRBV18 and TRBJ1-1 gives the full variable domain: NAGVMQNPRHLVRRRGQEARLRCSPMKGHSHVYWYRQLPEEGLKFMVYLQKENIIDESGMPKERFSAEFPKEGPSILRIQQVVRGDSAAYFCASSPATTGNTEAFFGQGTRLTVV.

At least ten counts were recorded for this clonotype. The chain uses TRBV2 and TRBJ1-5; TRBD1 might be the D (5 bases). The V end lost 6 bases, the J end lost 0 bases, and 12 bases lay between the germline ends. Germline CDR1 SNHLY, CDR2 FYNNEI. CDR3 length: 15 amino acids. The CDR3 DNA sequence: TGTGCCAGCAGACATACGACAGATAGCAATCAGCCCCAGCATTTT. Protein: CASRHTTDSNQPQHF.

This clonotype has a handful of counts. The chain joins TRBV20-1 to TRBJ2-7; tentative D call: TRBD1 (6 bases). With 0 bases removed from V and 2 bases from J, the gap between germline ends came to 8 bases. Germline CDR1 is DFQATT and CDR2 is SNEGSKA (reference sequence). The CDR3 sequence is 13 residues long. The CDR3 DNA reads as TGCAGTGCTAGAGATGGGGACACCTACGAGCAGTACTTC. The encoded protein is CSARDGDTYEQYF.

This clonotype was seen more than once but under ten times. CDR3: CASSSHRDYSNQPQHF. The CDR3 region has the DNA TGTGCCAGCAGTTCACACAGAGATTATAGCAATCAGCCCCAGCATTTT. The chain carries TRBV12-3 or TRBV12-4 and TRBJ1-5, with unresolved D. The germline V and J ends were trimmed by 4 bases and 0 bases, with 13 bases remaining between them. The CDR3 contains 16 residues.

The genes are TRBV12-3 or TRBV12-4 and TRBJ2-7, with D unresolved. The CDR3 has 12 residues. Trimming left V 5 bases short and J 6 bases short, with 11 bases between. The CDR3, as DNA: TGTGCCAGCAGTGGGGTAATGGGCGAGCAGTACTTC. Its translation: CASSGVMGEQYF.

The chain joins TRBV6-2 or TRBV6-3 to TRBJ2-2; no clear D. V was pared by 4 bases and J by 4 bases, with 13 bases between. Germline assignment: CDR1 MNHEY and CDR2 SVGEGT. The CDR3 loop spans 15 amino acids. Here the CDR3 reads CASSSVDGSTGELFF. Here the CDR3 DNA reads TGTGCCAGCAGTTCCGTGGACGGTAGCACCGGGGAGCTGTTTTTT.

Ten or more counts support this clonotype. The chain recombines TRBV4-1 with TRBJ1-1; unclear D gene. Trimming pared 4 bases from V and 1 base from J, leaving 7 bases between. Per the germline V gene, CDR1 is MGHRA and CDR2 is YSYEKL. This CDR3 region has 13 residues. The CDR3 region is CASSPSQNTEAFF. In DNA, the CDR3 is TGCGCCAGCAGCCCCTCGCAGAACACTGAAGCTTTCTTT.

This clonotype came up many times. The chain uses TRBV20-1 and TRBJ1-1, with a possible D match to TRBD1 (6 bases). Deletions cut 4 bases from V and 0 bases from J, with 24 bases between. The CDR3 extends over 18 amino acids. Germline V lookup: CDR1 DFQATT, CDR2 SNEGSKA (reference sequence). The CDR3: CSATPQDSALPMNTEAFF. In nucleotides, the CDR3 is TGCAGTGCTACCCCTCAGGACAGTGCCCTTCCCATGAACACTGAAGCTTTCTTT.

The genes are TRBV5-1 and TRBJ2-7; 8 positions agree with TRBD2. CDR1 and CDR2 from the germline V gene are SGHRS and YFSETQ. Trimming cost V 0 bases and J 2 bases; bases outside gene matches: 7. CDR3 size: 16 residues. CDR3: CASSLAQRELPYEQYF. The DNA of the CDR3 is TGCGCCAGCAGCTTGGCCCAGCGGGAGTTACCCTACGAGCAGTACTTC.

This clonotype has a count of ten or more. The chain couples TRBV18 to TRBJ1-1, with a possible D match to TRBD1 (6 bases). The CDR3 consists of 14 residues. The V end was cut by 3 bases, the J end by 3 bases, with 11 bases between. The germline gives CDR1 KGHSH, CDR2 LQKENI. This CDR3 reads CASSPATGDTEAFF. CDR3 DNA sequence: TGTGCCAGCTCACCCGCGACAGGAGACACTGAAGCTTTCTTT.

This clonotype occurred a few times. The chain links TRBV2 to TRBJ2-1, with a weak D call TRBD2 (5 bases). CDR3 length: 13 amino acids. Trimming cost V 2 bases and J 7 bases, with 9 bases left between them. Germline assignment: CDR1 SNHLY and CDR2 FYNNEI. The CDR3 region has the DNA TGTGCCAGCAGTGAAAATACTAGGAATGAGCAGTTCTTC. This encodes CASSENTRNEQFF.

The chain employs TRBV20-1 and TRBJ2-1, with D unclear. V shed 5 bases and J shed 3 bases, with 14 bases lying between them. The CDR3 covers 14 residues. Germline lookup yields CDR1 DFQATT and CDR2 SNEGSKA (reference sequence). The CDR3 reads CSARRPKDYNEQFF. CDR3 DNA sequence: TGCAGTGCTCGAAGACCAAAAGACTACAATGAGCAGTTCTTC.

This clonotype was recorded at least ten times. The CDR3 DNA is TGTGCCACCAGTGAGGGACAATCGGTTGATACGCAGTATTTT. This encodes CATSEGQSVDTQYF. The V call is TRBV24-1, the J call TRBJ2-3; D is possibly TRBD1 (6 bases). V was trimmed by 4 bases and J by 6 bases, leaving 13 bases between them. CDR3 length equals 14 residues. Germline assignment: CDR1 KGHDR and CDR2 SFDVKD.

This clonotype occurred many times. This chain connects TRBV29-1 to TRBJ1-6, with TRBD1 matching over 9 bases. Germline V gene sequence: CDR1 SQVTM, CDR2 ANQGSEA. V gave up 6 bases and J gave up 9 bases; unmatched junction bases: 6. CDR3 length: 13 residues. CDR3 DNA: TGCAGCGTACGGACAGGGGAATTTTCACCCCTCCACTTT. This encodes CSVRTGEFSPLHF. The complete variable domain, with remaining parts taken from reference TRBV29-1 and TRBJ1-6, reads SAVISQKPSRDICQRGTSLTIQCQVDSQVTMMFWYRQQPGQSLTLIATANQGSEATYESGFVIDKFPISRPNLTFSTLTVSNMSPEDSSIYLCSVRTGEFSPLHFGNGTRLTVT.

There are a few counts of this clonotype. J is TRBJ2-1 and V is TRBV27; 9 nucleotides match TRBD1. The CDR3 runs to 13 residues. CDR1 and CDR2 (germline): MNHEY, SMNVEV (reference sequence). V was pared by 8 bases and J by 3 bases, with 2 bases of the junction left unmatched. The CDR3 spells CASRQGVYNEQFF. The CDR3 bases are TGTGCCAGCCGACAGGGGGTCTACAATGAGCAGTTCTTC.

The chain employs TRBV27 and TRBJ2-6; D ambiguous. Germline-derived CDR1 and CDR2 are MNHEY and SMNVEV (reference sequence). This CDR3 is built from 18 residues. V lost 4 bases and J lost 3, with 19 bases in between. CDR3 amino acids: CASSSPSSARGGANVLTF. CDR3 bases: TGTGCCAGCAGTTCTCCCAGCTCCGCTCGCGGTGGGGCCAACGTCCTGACTTTC.

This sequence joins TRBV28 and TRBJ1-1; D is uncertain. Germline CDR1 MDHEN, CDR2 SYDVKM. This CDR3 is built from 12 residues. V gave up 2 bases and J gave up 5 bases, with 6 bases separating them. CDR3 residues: CASSLKRTEAFF. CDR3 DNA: TGTGCCAGCAGTTTAAAGAGAACTGAAGCTTTCTTT.

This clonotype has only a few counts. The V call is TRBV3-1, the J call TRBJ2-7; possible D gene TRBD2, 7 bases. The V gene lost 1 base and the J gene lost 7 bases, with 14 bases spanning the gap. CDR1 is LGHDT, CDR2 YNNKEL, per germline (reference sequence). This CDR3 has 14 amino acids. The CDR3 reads CASSQVSAGAEQYF. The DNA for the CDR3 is TGTGCCAGCAGCCAAGTATCGGCGGGGGCTGAGCAGTACTTC.

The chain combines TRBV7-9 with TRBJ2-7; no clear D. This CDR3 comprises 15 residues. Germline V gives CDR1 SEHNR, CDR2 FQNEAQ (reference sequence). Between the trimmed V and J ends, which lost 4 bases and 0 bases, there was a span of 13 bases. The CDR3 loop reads CASSSRVADSYEQYF. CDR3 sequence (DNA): TGTGCCAGCAGCTCCCGGGTGGCGGACTCCTACGAGCAGTACTTC.